A selection of T cell receptor beta chains follows, all from one sample in a study of shared clonotypes between healthy human individuals. Measured with immunoSEQ multiplex PCR; TCRdb has only the in-frame clones, and not every one. Among roughly 2.6 million clones listed, over 85% were seen once. Material for sequencing was naive CD4+ T cells sorted from blood. The source of these receptors is a man younger than 30 in good health. Both conserved end residues are trimmed from each CDR3. Expanded clones get a size class; other rows say once, few or many, or leave the size out.

V gene: TRBV5-1
clone size: -
J gene: TRBJ1-2
CDR3 protein: ASSFGRGGNYGYT

V gene: TRBV15
clone size: -
J gene: TRBJ2-3
CDR3 protein: ATSRDGQTTDTQY

V gene: TRBV6-5
clone size: -
J gene: TRBJ1-5
CDR3 protein: ASSINQPQH

V gene: TRBV2
clone size: -
J gene: TRBJ2-6
CDR3 protein: ASRTGNSGANVLT

V gene: TRBV6-6
clone size: -
J gene: TRBJ2-2
CDR3 protein: ASSPRDSTGELF

V gene: TRBV5-4
clone size: -
J gene: TRBJ2-7
CDR3 protein: ASSSAGEQY

V gene: TRBV7-2
clone size: -
J gene: TRBJ2-7
CDR3 protein: ASSLSLVTGKAQY

V gene: TRBV27
clone size: -
J gene: TRBJ1-3
CDR3 protein: ASSLKPTGGNTIY

V gene: TRBV5-1
clone size: -
J gene: TRBJ2-5
CDR3 protein: ASSLIAGGIQETQY

V gene: TRBV10-3
clone size: once
J gene: TRBJ2-3
CDR3 protein: AISLALAGAADTQY

V gene: TRBV11-2
clone size: -
J gene: TRBJ2-5
CDR3 protein: ASSAHRGIGETQY

V gene: TRBV7-2
clone size: -
J gene: TRBJ2-7
CDR3 protein: ASSPMGNWGHEQY

V gene: TRBV11-2
clone size: -
J gene: TRBJ1-5
CDR3 protein: ASSGQGDQPQH

V gene: TRBV7-9
clone size: -
J gene: TRBJ1-2
CDR3 protein: ASSSLRGDYGYT

V gene: TRBV6-5
clone size: -
J gene: TRBJ2-2
CDR3 protein: ASRDSNTGELF

V gene: TRBV15
clone size: -
J gene: TRBJ2-1
CDR3 protein: ATSWGGQGATEQF

V gene: TRBV5-4
clone size: -
J gene: TRBJ1-1
CDR3 protein: ASSLGQGAEMAF

V gene: TRBV27
clone size: -
J gene: TRBJ2-5
CDR3 protein: ASSLYKGETQY

V gene: TRBV10-3
clone size: -
J gene: TRBJ2-3
CDR3 protein: ATRTSGGNADTQY

V gene: TRBV28
clone size: -
J gene: TRBJ1-5
CDR3 protein: ASSWGINQPQH